The 13 T cell receptor beta chains below come from one sample, sequenced in a study of T-cell memory formation after mild COVID-19. In TCRdb, the 5' RACE reads were re-called with MiXCR into one record per CDR3 protein. The table lists 200,000 or so distinct CDR3 sequences, around 20% of them singletons. Sample: PBMCs or a T cell subset sorted from them (not recorded which). Source of these receptors: an adult woman who had mild COVID-19 (a few samples of this study predate the infection). Cell type and time point are not known.

There are a few counts of this clonotype. This sequence joins TRBV9 and TRBJ2-5; perhaps TRBD2 as D (7 bases). CDR1 and CDR2 (germline): SGDLS, YYNGEE. V lost 7 bases and J 4 bases, leaving 20 bases between the germline ends. The CDR3 has 15 amino acids. The CDR3 here is CASAWGGRPGETQYF. CDR3 sequence (DNA): TGTGCCAGCGCGTGGGGGGGCCGCCCAGGAGAGACCCAGTACTTC.

This clonotype was seen a few times. The chain joins TRBV29-1 to TRBJ1-1; possibly TRBD1 for D (5 bases). The CDR3 extends over 15 amino acids. Trimming pared 4 bases from V and 1 base from J, leaving 16 bases between. Germline V CDR1 and CDR2: SQVTM, ANQGSEA. The CDR3 loop reads CSVGTAGRWNTEAFF. CDR3 sequence (DNA): TGCAGCGTTGGTACCGCAGGGCGCTGGAACACTGAAGCTTTCTTT.

This clonotype showed up just a few times. V and J are TRBV5-1 and TRBJ2-1; 9 bases are a match to TRBD1. This CDR3 is 17 amino acids long. Germline V CDR1 and CDR2: SGHRS, YFSETQ. Trimming removed 3 bases from V and 6 bases from J; junction bases left unmatched: 13. The CDR3 sequence: CASSSLPQGQGFNEQFF. Written as DNA, the CDR3 is TGCGCCAGCAGCTCACTCCCTCAGGGACAGGGATTCAATGAGCAGTTCTTC. The complete variable domain, with remaining parts taken from reference TRBV5-1 and TRBJ2-1, reads KAGVTQTPRYLIKTRGQQVTLSCSPISGHRSVSWYQQTPGQGLQFLFEYFSETQRNKGNFPGRFSGRQFSNSRSEMNVSTLELGDSALYLCASSSLPQGQGFNEQFFGPGTRLTVL.

This clonotype occurred many times. The chain uses TRBV5-1 and TRBJ1-5, with 8 bases lining up with TRBD1. The length of the CDR3 is 18 residues. V lost 4 bases and J lost 2; bases outside the gene matches: 14. Germline CDR1 reads SGHRS; CDR2 reads YFSETQ. CDR3 DNA: TGCGCCAGCAGCCTCGCCCCACAGGGGACAGGTGGCAATCAGCCCCAGCATTTT. Protein product: CASSLAPQGTGGNQPQHF.

This chain uses TRBV2 with TRBJ2-1; 7 bases are a match to TRBD1. The length of the CDR3 is 14 residues. Germline V gives CDR1 SNHLY, CDR2 FYNNEI. Trimming cost V 6 bases and J 5 bases; bases outside gene matches: 7. The CDR3 loop reads CASRSRQGDNEQFF. CDR3 sequence (DNA): TGTGCCAGCAGGTCAAGGCAGGGGGACAATGAGCAGTTCTTC.

The chain couples TRBV7-9 to TRBJ1-6; 9 nucleotides align to TRBD1. V trimming: 5 bases; J trimming: 7 bases; junction bases outside the gene matches: 6. The CDR3 runs to 15 residues. Germline values: CDR1 SEHNR, CDR2 FQNEAQ (reference sequence). The DNA of the CDR3 is TGTGCCAGCAGCCCCCGGACAGGGGTAAATTCACCCCTCCACTTT. It encodes CASSPRTGVNSPLHF.

This clonotype was counted a few times. CDR3 loop: CSAMGLANNEQFF. CDR3 DNA: TGCAGCGCCATGGGACTGGCGAACAATGAGCAGTTCTTC. The chain combines TRBV29-1 with TRBJ2-1; possibly TRBD2 for D (6 bases). Germline-derived CDR1 and CDR2 are SQVTM and ANQGSEA. This CDR3 contains 13 residues. Trimming shortened V by 7 bases and J by 5 bases, and 15 bases separated the two germline ends.

This clonotype was recorded once. The chain combines TRBV2 with TRBJ2-1, with TRBD2 identical over 11 bases. V was clipped by 4 bases and J by 16 bases; unmatched bases: 18. The V gene's germline CDR1 is SNHLY and CDR2 FYNNEI. The CDR3 sequence is 16 residues long. The CDR3, as DNA: TGTGCCAGCAGTGGACTAGCGGGAAGGGGCTGGGATGAGCGTTTCTTC. It specifies CASSGLAGRGWDERFF.

This clonotype showed up just a few times. CDR3 coding DNA: TGTGCCAGCAGTTTGGCTCGGGTTTTCGGAAACACCATATATTTT. This codes for CASSLARVFGNTIYF. The J gene is TRBJ1-3, the V gene TRBV12-3 or TRBV12-4; D is ambiguous. The CDR3 sequence is 15 residues long. Trimming left V 3 bases short and J 4 bases short, with 13 bases between.

Only one count was recorded for this clonotype. V is TRBV25-1 and J is TRBJ2-7; D ambiguous. Germline assignment: CDR1 MGHDK and CDR2 SYGVNS. V shed 1 base and J shed 0 bases, with 7 bases lying between them. CDR3 length: 14 amino acids. CDR3 in amino acids: CASSEFMNSYEQYF. In DNA, the CDR3 is TGTGCCAGCAGTGAATTTATGAACTCCTACGAGCAGTACTTC.

The chain carries TRBV7-2 and TRBJ2-1; 15 nucleotides line up with TRBD2. Per germline, CDR1 SGHTA and CDR2 FQGNSA. CDR3 length: 18 amino acids. V lost 5 bases, J lost 8 bases, and 13 bases stayed unmatched. The CDR3 loop reads CASSPGLAGGYVVYEQFF. DNA of the CDR3: TGTGCCAGCAGCCCGGGACTAGCGGGGGGCTACGTTGTCTATGAGCAGTTCTTC.

This chain links TRBV20-1 with TRBJ2-5; perhaps TRBD1 as D (6 bases). The V and J ends lost 4 bases and 4 bases respectively, with 13 bases between them. Germline values: CDR1 DFQATT, CDR2 SNEGSKA (reference sequence). This CDR3 has 13 residues. CDR3 sequence (DNA): TGCAGTGCTAATCCAGGGGCCCCAGAGACCCAGTACTTC. It codes for CSANPGAPETQYF.

The genes are TRBV29-1 and TRBJ1-1; TRBD1 is a possible D gene (5 bases). CDR3 length equals 13 residues. Trimming removed 4 bases from V and 3 bases from J, with 12 bases in between. Per germline, CDR1 SQVTM and CDR2 ANQGSEA. The CDR3 nucleotides are TGCAGCGTTGTTTTGGGAGGGGACACTGAAGCTTTCTTT. This translates into CSVVLGGDTEAFF.